The 9 T cell receptor beta chains below all came from one sample that was sequenced in a study of blood T cells in healthy people across ages. Primers used in a second PCR of about 6 to 12 cycles were a sample-barcoded 5' primer and a J-beta primer mix. TCRdb fed the 5' RACE reads into MiXCR, producing one record per CDR3 protein. The table includes over 1.5 million distinct CDR3 sequences, roughly 52% detected once. The sequencing input was blood. Receptors originate from a middle-aged woman in good health.

V gene TRBV7-8 combines with J gene TRBJ2-7, with a weak D call TRBD2 (5 bases). The CDR3 has 14 residues. Germline values: CDR1 SGHVS, CDR2 FQNEAQ. V was clipped by 3 bases and J by 7 bases, with 16 bases between them. CDR3 nucleotide sequence: TGTGCCAGCAGCTTTGGACTGCCCGGGGATGAGCAGTACTTC. Protein product: CASSFGLPGDEQYF.

The chain joins TRBV20-1 to TRBJ2-5; no clear D. The CDR3 consists of 11 residues. V was trimmed by 7 bases and J by 5 bases, leaving 11 bases between them. Germline lookup yields CDR1 DFQATT and CDR2 SNEGSKA (reference sequence). The DNA for the CDR3 is TGCAGTGTCGAGGTTCGGGAGACCCAGTACTTC. It is translated as CSVEVRETQYF.

The chain uses TRBV4-3 and TRBJ2-5, with D unclear. The CDR3 is made up of 16 amino acids. CDR1 LGHNA and CDR2 YSLEER come from the germline V gene. The germline V and J ends were trimmed by 2 bases and 11 bases, with 24 bases remaining between them. CDR3 sequence reads: CASSQSPVEVPNEQYF. The CDR3 region has the DNA TGCGCCAGCAGCCAAAGCCCCGTTGAGGTACCCAATGAGCAGTACTTC.

This clonotype came up a few times. V gene TRBV27 combines with J gene TRBJ2-7, with D unclear. Trimming removed 1 base from V and 7 bases from J, with 20 bases in between. Germline values: CDR1 MNHEY, CDR2 SMNVEV (reference sequence). This CDR3 is 16 amino acids long. The CDR3 region has the DNA TGTGCCAGCAGTTTATTGTTCCCAGACTCCATACGGGAGCAGTACTTC. Residues: CASSLLFPDSIREQYF.

This chain joins TRBV20-1 and TRBJ1-1; 7 positions agree with TRBD1. The CDR3 spans 15 residues. V dropped 0 bases and J dropped 1; count of bases not matched to a gene: 5. CDR1 and CDR2 from the germline V gene are DFQATT and SNEGSKA (reference sequence). In DNA form, the CDR3 reads TGCAGTGCTAGAGATCTAAGACAGGGGAACACTGAAGCTTTCTTT. It is translated as CSARDLRQGNTEAFF.

V is TRBV7-2 and J is TRBJ2-1; D remains unclear. Germline V gene sequence: CDR1 SGHTA, CDR2 FQGNSA. The CDR3 has 13 amino acids. V was shortened by 0 bases and J by 8 bases, with 8 bases between the two germline ends. The CDR3: CASSLAHGYEQFF. CDR3 nucleotide sequence: TGTGCCAGCAGCTTAGCCCACGGCTATGAGCAGTTCTTC.

This chain uses TRBV20-1 with TRBJ2-7; 7 nucleotides line up with TRBD2. Germline V gene sequence: CDR1 DFQATT, CDR2 SNEGSKA (reference sequence). The V gene end was trimmed by 6 bases and the J gene end by 7 bases; junction bases not matched to a gene: 18. The CDR3 consists of 15 residues. CDR3 sequence (DNA): TGCAGTGCCTCCTGGCCGGCCAGCGGGGCCAGGGAGCAGTACTTC. Translating it yields CSASWPASGAREQYF.

The chain uses TRBV2 and TRBJ2-1; the match to TRBD2 covers 14 bases. The CDR3 spans 18 residues. The germline V gene has CDR1 SNHLY and CDR2 FYNNEI. V lost 6 bases and J lost 4; bases outside the gene matches: 11. Written as DNA, the CDR3 is TGTGCCAGCAGGGAACGACTAGCGGGGGGGCTCCTTTACAATGAGCAGTTCTTC. It translates to CASRERLAGGLLYNEQFF. The variable domain in full, with the rest retrieved from reference TRBV2 and TRBJ2-1, is EPEVTQTPSHQVTQMGQEVILRCVPISNHLYFYWYRQILGQKVEFLVSFYNNEISEKSEIFDDQFSVERPDGSNFTLKIRSTKLEDSAMYFCASRERLAGGLLYNEQFFGPGTRLTVL.

The chain carries TRBV5-1 and TRBJ2-7; tentatively, D is TRBD1 (6 bases). Trimming shortened V by 4 bases and J by 7 bases, and 21 bases separated the two germline ends. Germline CDR1 is SGHRS and CDR2 is YFSETQ. The CDR3 spans 15 residues. The CDR3 DNA follows: TGCGCCAGCAGCCTCCGGGACATCTTCTACAATGAGCAGTACTTC. It is translated as CASSLRDIFYNEQYF.